Below, 29 T cell receptor beta chains from the same sample are listed, as sequenced in a study of blood T cell repertoires in COVID-19. Profiling relied on immunoSEQ multiplex PCR, and the TCRdb table lists in-frame clones only, not all of them. The sample yields roughly 200,000 clones, more than 70% seen once. The sample consisted of PBMCs or T cells enriched from blood (not recorded which). Receptors originate from a man aged 35 to 55 with acute COVID-19.

V gene TRBV18 combines with J gene TRBJ2-5; TRBD1 agrees at 9 bases. The CDR3 spans 13 residues. J lost 4 bases, V lost 6 bases, and 3 bases had no gene match. CDR1 is KGHSH and CDR2 is LQKENI in the germline V gene. The CDR3 DNA sequence: TGTGCCAGCTCCCAGACAGGGGGAGAGACCCAGTACTTC. It is translated as CASSQTGGETQYF.

This clone was counted many times. The chain recombines TRBV7-3 with TRBJ1-3; D is unresolved. This CDR3 region has 15 residues. Deletions cut 5 bases from V and 2 bases from J, with 13 bases between. Looked up from germline, CDR1 is SGHTA and CDR2 is FQGTGA. DNA of the CDR3: TGTGCCAGCAGCCTTGTCGGCGGCGCTGGAAACACCATATATTTT. Its protein is CASSLVGGAGNTIYF.

This sequence joins TRBV5-4 and TRBJ1-6; D gene unclear. V was clipped by 6 bases and J by 11 bases, with 15 bases between them. Per germline, CDR1 SGHNT and CDR2 YYREEE (reference sequence). This CDR3 contains 13 residues. The CDR3 DNA is TGTGCCAGCACCCTCCTTGGTCGGGCACCCCTCCACTTT. Translated, it gives CASTLLGRAPLHF.

The V and J genes are TRBV15 and TRBJ2-1, with a weak D call TRBD2 (6 bases). The CDR3 extends over 16 amino acids. V gave up 5 bases and J gave up 7 bases, with 21 bases separating them. CDR1 is LNHNV, CDR2 YYDKDF, per germline (reference sequence). CDR3 amino acids: CATSAGFDLALNEQFF. Here the CDR3 DNA reads TGTGCCACCAGCGCGGGGTTTGACCTAGCGTTAAATGAGCAGTTCTTC.

As for this clone: A junction boundary mismatches the germline segment, possibly from a read error. The V and J genes are TRBV30 and TRBJ1-1; D remains ambiguous. Germline V gene sequence: CDR1 GTSNPN, CDR2 SVGIG (reference sequence). This CDR3 spans 12 amino acids. CDR3 protein: CAWMPQNNEAFF. Written as DNA, the CDR3 is TGTGCCTGGATGCCCCAGAACAATGAAGCTTTCTTT.

This chain uses TRBV27 with TRBJ2-2; possibly TRBD1 for D (6 bases). The CDR3 loop spans 12 amino acids. Deletions cut 7 bases from V and 6 bases from J, with 9 bases between. Germline V CDR1 and CDR2: MNHEY, SMNVEV (reference sequence). The DNA for the CDR3 is TGTGCCAGCACAGGGGTCGCCGGGGAGCTGTTTTTT. It codes for CASTGVAGELFF.

A single count supports this clone. The chain has TRBV1 and TRBJ2-2; TRBD2 is taken as the D call from the table, unchecked against the DNA. TRBV1 is termed a pseudogene. This CDR3 is 19 amino acids long. CDR3 DNA sequence: TGCACCAGCAGCCAAACGGGTTGGGTTATGGGTAAGTTATCCGGGGAGCTGTTTTTT. Translated: CTSSQTGWVMGKLSGELFF.

The chain recombines TRBV9 with TRBJ2-7; weak D call: TRBD1 (6 bases). Trimming shortened V by 3 bases and J by 4 bases, and 17 bases separated the two germline ends. The CDR3 consists of 15 residues. Germline loops: CDR1 SGDLS, CDR2 YYNGEE. The DNA of the CDR3 is TGTGCCAGCAGCGCATCCACAGGGCCCGCATACGAGCAGTACTTC. It yields the protein CASSASTGPAYEQYF.

The V gene is TRBV30, the J gene TRBJ1-1; the D is unclear. V gave up 1 base and J gave up 11 bases, with 11 bases separating them. The CDR3 contains 11 residues. Germline CDR1 and CDR2: GTSNPN and SVGIG (reference sequence). In nucleotides, the CDR3 is TGTGCCTGGAGTGAACGGGTTGGGGCTTTCTTT. Its translation is CAWSERVGAFF.

This rearrangement joins TRBV5-1 to TRBJ1-2; 9 bases match TRBD1. Germline CDR1 SGHRS, CDR2 YFSETQ. The ends lost 0 bases at V and 8 bases at J; junction bases unmatched: 2. The CDR3 is 13 residues long. Here the CDR3 reads CASSLGQGDGYTF. The CDR3 region has the DNA TGCGCCAGCAGCTTGGGACAGGGGGACGGCTACACCTTC.

This clone was seen once. The CDR3 spells CASSLSPVSSGYEQYF. The CDR3 bases are TGTGCCAGCAGCTTATCCCCCGTCTCTAGCGGCTACGAGCAGTACTTC. The gene calls are TRBV7-8 and TRBJ2-7; 7 nucleotides agree with TRBD2. In germline, CDR1 is SGHVS, CDR2 FQNEAQ. The V gene end was trimmed by 2 bases and the J gene end by 3 bases; junction bases not matched to a gene: 10. CDR3 length equals 16 residues.

This clone was detected once. The chain couples TRBV27 to TRBJ2-3; 14 positions match TRBD2. V dropped 3 bases and J dropped 3; count of bases not matched to a gene: 5. CDR1 is MNHEY, CDR2 SMNVEV, per germline (reference sequence). CDR3 size: 17 residues. This CDR3 reads CASSLNGLAGGTDTQYF. In DNA, the CDR3 is TGTGCCAGCAGTTTGAACGGACTAGCGGGAGGAACAGATACGCAGTATTTT.

The chain couples TRBV5-1 to TRBJ2-7; TRBD1 is a possible D gene (6 bases). Looked up from germline, CDR1 is SGHRS and CDR2 is YFSETQ. V lost 4 bases to trimming and J lost 0 bases, with 11 bases between them. The CDR3 is 14 amino acids. The CDR3 is CASSGGQSSYEQYF. CDR3 DNA sequence: TGCGCCAGCAGCGGAGGACAGAGCTCCTACGAGCAGTACTTC.

The V gene is TRBV7-2, the J gene TRBJ1-1; TRBD1 might be the D (5 bases). V lost 2 bases and J 1 base, leaving 14 bases between the germline ends. This CDR3 contains 16 residues. CDR1 SGHTA and CDR2 FQGNSA come from the germline V gene. CDR3 loop: CASSLSQGGTNTEAFF. The CDR3 coding sequence is TGTGCCAGCAGCTTAAGCCAGGGAGGGACGAACACTGAAGCTTTCTTT.

This clone was seen more than once but under ten times. Additional DNA sequences in this sample encode the identical CDR3. This chain connects TRBV5-1 to TRBJ1-1; D unclear. Trimming pared 0 bases from V and 1 base from J, leaving 7 bases between. Germline lookup yields CDR1 SGHRS and CDR2 YFSETQ. The CDR3 covers 14 residues. The CDR3 coding sequence is TGCGCCAGCAGCTTGGGTGGAGAGAACACTGAAGCTTTCTTT. Amino acids: CASSLGGENTEAFF.

As DNA, the CDR3 is TGTGCCAGCACTTCGACAGAAGACACTGAAGCTTTCTTT. This gives the protein CASTSTEDTEAFF. J is TRBJ1-1 and V is TRBV2, with D possibly matching TRBD1 (5 bases). The CDR3 sequence is 13 residues long. From germline, CDR1 is SNHLY and CDR2 FYNNEI. V was pared by 7 bases and J by 3 bases, with 12 bases between.

V is TRBV7-3 and J is TRBJ2-4; TRBD1 matches at 9 bases. V gave up 2 bases and J gave up 0 bases; unmatched junction bases: 2. CDR1 is SGHTA and CDR2 is FQGTGA in the germline V gene. This CDR3 region has 16 residues. The CDR3 reads CASSLGTGLAKNIQYF. Written as DNA, the CDR3 is TGTGCCAGCAGCTTAGGGACAGGGTTAGCCAAAAACATTCAGTACTTC.

This chain connects TRBV28 to TRBJ2-2, with TRBD1 identical over 10 bases. Germline trimming cut 4 bases from V and 3 bases from J; bases unmatched to any gene: 2. The CDR3 totals 15 residues. In germline, CDR1 is MDHEN, CDR2 SYDVKM. The CDR3 coding sequence is TGTGCCAGCAGTTCCGGGACAGGGGACACCGGGGAGCTGTTTTTT. Translation: CASSSGTGDTGELFF.

This chain uses TRBV2 with TRBJ1-5; D is possibly TRBD1 (6 bases). Germline V gene lookup returns CDR1 SNHLY and CDR2 FYNNEI. V lost 8 bases to trimming and J lost 1 base, with 18 bases between them. The CDR3 runs 16 residues. CDR3 loop: CASSKAGAPSNQPQHF. CDR3 DNA: TGTGCCAGCTCGAAGGCAGGGGCGCCGAGCAATCAGCCCCAGCATTTT.

This clone occurred a few times. V gene TRBV2 combines with J gene TRBJ2-5, with a tentative D call TRBD2 (6 bases). V shed 4 bases and J shed 5 bases, with 14 bases lying between them. This CDR3 comprises 14 residues. CDR1 SNHLY and CDR2 FYNNEI come from the germline V gene. CDR3 protein: CASSVRGVGETQYF. The CDR3, as DNA: TGTGCCAGCAGTGTGCGGGGAGTGGGGGAGACCCAGTACTTC.

The CDR3 coding sequence is TGTGCCAGCACCCCATGGGAGGGGGTCTCCTACGAGCAGTACTTC. The encoded protein is CASTPWEGVSYEQYF. The genes are TRBV5-6 and TRBJ2-7; D possibly corresponds to TRBD2 (7 bases). CDR3 length equals 15 residues. With 6 bases removed from V and 0 bases from J, the gap between germline ends came to 16 bases. Germline CDR1 and CDR2: SGHDT and YYEEEE. Filled out from reference TRBV5-6 and TRBJ2-7, the complete variable domain reads DAGVTQSPTHLIKTRGQQVTLRCSPKSGHDTVSWYQQALGQGPQFIFQYYEEEERQRGNFPDRFSGHQFPNYSSELNVNALLLGDSALYLCASTPWEGVSYEQYFGPGTRLTVT.

The rearrangement uses TRBV4-1 and TRBJ2-5; weak D call: TRBD1 (6 bases). This CDR3 has 16 amino acids. The germline V and J ends were trimmed by 2 bases and 4 bases, with 17 bases remaining between them. Per germline, CDR1 MGHRA and CDR2 YSYEKL. CDR3 loop: CASSQLITGIGETQYF. For the CDR3, the DNA is TGCGCCAGCAGCCAATTAATTACAGGGATAGGAGAGACCCAGTACTTC.

V is TRBV19 and J is TRBJ2-1; D might be TRBD1 (5 bases). There are 12 residues in the CDR3. V lost 5 bases to trimming and J lost 4 bases, with 6 bases between them. Germline V gene data show CDR1 as LNHDA and CDR2 as SQIVND (reference sequence). CDR3 amino acids: CASSRQYNEQFF. The CDR3 coding sequence is TGTGCCAGTAGTCGACAGTACAATGAGCAGTTCTTC.

This chain uses TRBV27 with TRBJ2-7, with 10 bases matching TRBD2. This CDR3 spans 20 amino acids. V dropped 3 bases and J dropped 1; count of bases not matched to a gene: 18. The V gene's germline CDR1 is MNHEY and CDR2 SMNVEV (reference sequence). The CDR3: CASSFLRSSGRSTASYEQYF. CDR3 sequence (DNA): TGTGCCAGCAGTTTTTTGAGGAGTAGCGGGAGGTCGACCGCGTCCTACGAGCAGTACTTC.

This rearrangement joins TRBV11-2 to TRBJ2-3; 9 bases are a match to TRBD2. Germline CDR1 reads SGHAT; CDR2 reads FQNNGV. The CDR3 sequence is 15 residues long. Losses at the gene ends were 5 bases for V and 3 bases for J; bases not matched to a gene: 6. CDR3 sequence (DNA): TGTGCCAGCAGCCCCTTAGCGGGAGTTACAGATACGCAGTATTTT. It specifies CASSPLAGVTDTQYF.

The chain employs TRBV30 and TRBJ1-5, with TRBD1 identical over 8 bases. There are 14 residues in the CDR3. Germline loops: CDR1 GTSNPN, CDR2 SVGIG (reference sequence). The V and J ends lost 1 base and 5 bases, in that order; junction bases with no gene match: 4. CDR3 protein: CAWSATGGDQPQHF. In DNA, the CDR3 is TGTGCCTGGAGTGCTACAGGGGGTGATCAGCCCCAGCATTTT.

In this sample, this clone turned up once. Additional DNA sequences in this sample encode the identical CDR3. The chain links TRBV3-1 (or the pseudogene TRBV3-2) to TRBJ1-2, with D unclear. The CDR3 sequence is 13 residues long. Germline V lookup: CDR1 LGHDT, CDR2 YNNKEL (reference sequence). Trimming shortened V by 1 base and J by 4 bases, and 7 bases separated the two germline ends. The CDR3 region is CASSQVQTYGYTF. The CDR3 DNA reads TGTGCCAGCAGCCAAGTACAGACCTATGGCTACACCTTC.

V is TRBV14 and J is TRBJ2-2, with 7 nucleotides matching TRBD1. The germline V gene encodes CDR1 SGHDN and CDR2 FVKESK. The ends lost 4 bases at V and 4 bases at J; junction bases unmatched: 6. The length of the CDR3 is 15 residues. In DNA, the CDR3 is TGTGCCAGCAGCCTTTTGACAGGGACCACCGGGGAGCTGTTTTTT. Amino acid sequence: CASSLLTGTTGELFF.

This chain joins TRBV9 and TRBJ1-1; TRBD1 agrees at 7 bases. J lost 4 bases, V lost 0 bases, and 12 bases had no gene match. The CDR3 loop spans 17 amino acids. Germline V gives CDR1 SGDLS, CDR2 YYNGEE. The CDR3 protein is CASSVGLVMSGGTEAFF. The CDR3 bases are TGTGCCAGCAGCGTAGGGCTTGTCATGTCAGGGGGCACTGAAGCTTTCTTT.